This is a list of T cell receptor beta chains from one sample in a study of OX40 agonist ivuxolimab in advanced cancers. Assay: immunoSEQ multiplex PCR; the TCRdb copy retains only in-frame clones and omits some. The data contain 65,000 to 80,000 clones, 80% of them singletons. The sequences come from CD4+ or CD8+ T cells sorted from blood, collected in a trial of the OX40 agonist ivuxolimab. The receptors shown here come from an adult with an advanced solid tumor such as melanoma, head and neck, liver or kidney cancer. CDR3s include the opening cysteine and the closing phenylalanine or tryptophan. A D gene is named only where the DNA matches it firmly. The size entry is marked missing in some rows and otherwise reads once, few, many or a size class.

clone size | D gene | J gene | V gene | CDR3 protein | CDR3 DNA
- | TRBD1 | TRBJ2-1 | TRBV7-9 | CASSFTGGADNEQFF | TGTGCCAGCAGCTTCACAGGGGGTGCAGACAATGAGCAGTTCTTC
- | - | TRBJ1-1 | TRBV5-4 | CASSLAGYTEAFF | TGTGCCAGCAGCTTGGCAGGATACACTGAAGCTTTCTTT
- | TRBD1 | TRBJ2-2 | TRBV2 | CASRGQGPGELFF | TGTGCCAGCAGAGGACAGGGCCCCGGGGAGCTGTTTTTT
- | - | TRBJ2-7 | TRBV9 | CASSVGTTSEQYF | TGTGCCAGCAGCGTAGGGACAACCTCCGAGCAGTACTTC
- | - | TRBJ1-2 | TRBV5-1 | CASSLSGGDGFNYGYTF | TGCGCCAGCAGCTTGTCGGGGGGCGATGGGTTCAACTATGGCTACACCTTC
once | TRBD2 | TRBJ2-7 | TRBV7-3 | CASSVLAGGQDEQYF | TGTGCCAGCAGCGTGCTAGCGGGAGGGCAAGACGAGCAGTACTTC
once | - | TRBJ1-1 | TRBV6-1 | CASSEYAGEISTEAFF | TGTGCCAGCAGTGAATATGCAGGGGAGATAAGCACTGAAGCTTTCTTT
- | - | TRBJ1-1 | TRBV19 | CASSSGGLNTEAFF | TGTGCCAGTAGTAGTGGGGGGTTGAACACTGAAGCTTTCTTT
- | TRBD1 | TRBJ1-1 | TRBV7-9 | CASSLELWTGNTEAFF | TGTGCCAGCAGCTTAGAGCTTTGGACAGGGAACACTGAAGCTTTCTTT
- | - | TRBJ1-6 | TRBV12-5 | CASGHWGSSFTLHF | TGTGCTAGTGGTCACTGGGGCAGTTCTTTCACCCTCCACTTT
- | - | TRBJ2-3 | TRBV2 | CASSPLSPGRITTDTQYF | TGTGCCAGCAGTCCTCTTTCCCCGGGACGGATAACCACAGATACGCAGTATTTT
- | TRBD2 | TRBJ2-3 | TRBV28 | CASSSTSGRVDTQYF | TGTGCCAGCAGTTCGACTAGCGGGAGGGTGGATACGCAGTATTTT
- | - | TRBJ1-2 | TRBV29-1 | CSVEAGRYGYTF | TGCAGCGTTGAAGCCGGTCGGTACGGCTACACCTTC
few | - | TRBJ1-5 | TRBV15 | CATSRKGLGNQPQHF | TGTGCCACCAGCAGAAAGGGATTAGGCAATCAGCCCCAGCATTTT